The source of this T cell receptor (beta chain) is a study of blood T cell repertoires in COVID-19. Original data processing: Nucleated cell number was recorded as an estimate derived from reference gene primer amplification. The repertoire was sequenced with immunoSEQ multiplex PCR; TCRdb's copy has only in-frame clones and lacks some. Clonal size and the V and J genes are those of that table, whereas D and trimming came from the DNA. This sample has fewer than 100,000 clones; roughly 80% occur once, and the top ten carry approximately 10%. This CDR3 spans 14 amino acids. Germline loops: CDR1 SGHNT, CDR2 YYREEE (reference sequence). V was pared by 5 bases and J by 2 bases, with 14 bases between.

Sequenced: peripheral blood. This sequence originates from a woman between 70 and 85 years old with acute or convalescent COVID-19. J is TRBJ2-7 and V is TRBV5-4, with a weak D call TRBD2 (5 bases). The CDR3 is CASSRSSRPYEQYF. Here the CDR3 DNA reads TGTGCCAGCAGTAGATCTAGCAGACCCTACGAGCAGTACTTC. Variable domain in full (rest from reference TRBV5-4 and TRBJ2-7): ETGVTQSPTHLIKTRGQQVTLRCSSQSGHNTVSWYQQALGQGPQFIFQYYREEENGRGNFPPRFSGLQFPNYSSELNVNALELDDSALYLCASSRSSRPYEQYFGPGTRLTVT.